This is a list of T cell receptor beta chains from one sample in a study of blood T cell repertoires in COVID-19. Sequencing was performed with immunoSEQ multiplex PCR; in TCRdb, only in-frame clones are kept and a portion is missing. The data show some 88,000 clones, 85% to 90% seen once. Source material: peripheral blood. Receptor source: a man in his sixties with acute or convalescent COVID-19. Both conserved end residues are part of each CDR3. The D gene is left open where the match is weak. The size field is filled for only some rows; it gives once, few, many or a size class.

clone_size,d_call,j_call,v_call,cdr3_aa,cdr3_nt
.,.,TRBJ2-5,TRBV9,CASSGYGETQYF,TGTGCCAGCAGCGGATACGGGGAGACCCAGTACTTC
.,TRBD2,TRBJ2-1,TRBV3-1/TRBV3-2,CASSQPGGRVPHEQFF,TGTGCCAGCAGCCAACCGGGGGGGCGCGTTCCCCATGAGCAGTTCTTC
.,.,TRBJ2-5,TRBV5-1,CASSLGGARGETQYF,TGCGCCAGCAGCTTGGGTGGGGCCAGGGGAGAGACCCAGTACTTC
.,.,TRBJ1-6,TRBV6-2/TRBV6-3,CASSYSQPSGSYNSPLHF,TGTGCCAGCAGTTACTCTCAGCCGTCGGGCTCCTATAATTCACCCCTCCACTTT
.,.,TRBJ2-5,TRBV7-9,CASSFTVKETQYF,TGTGCCAGCAGCTTTACAGTCAAAGAGACCCAGTACTTC
.,TRBD2,TRBJ2-7,TRBV4-3,CASSQDPGRGGQYF,TGCGCCAGCAGCCAAGATCCAGGCCGGGGGGGGCAGTACTTC
.,.,TRBJ2-5,TRBV18,CASSLLEGVETQYF,TGTGCCAGCTCTCTACTCGAGGGAGTAGAGACCCAGTACTTC
.,TRBD1,TRBJ2-1,TRBV24-1,CATSESGTVYNEQFF,TGTGCCACCAGTGAGTCCGGGACAGTCTACAATGAGCAGTTCTTC
.,TRBD1,TRBJ1-2,TRBV5-4,CASSPGQEIYGYTF,TGTGCCAGCAGCCCGGGACAGGAGATCTATGGCTACACCTTC
.,.,TRBJ1-1,TRBV6-1,CASSEEVRANTEAFF,TGTGCCAGCAGTGAAGAAGTCAGGGCTAACACTGAAGCTTTCTTT
.,.,TRBJ1-5,TRBV6-1,CASSEFGENQPQHF,TGTGCCAGCAGTGAATTTGGAGAAAATCAGCCCCAGCATTTT
.,TRBD2,TRBJ2-3,TRBV27,CASRKLLAGVNTDTQYF,TGTGCCAGCAGGAAACTCTTAGCGGGGGTGAACACAGATACGCAGTATTTT
.,TRBD2,TRBJ2-1,TRBV9,CASSPGLNRNEQFF,TGTGCCTCTTCTCCGGGACTAAACCGCAATGAGCAGTTCTTC
.,.,TRBJ1-2,TRBV5-1,CASSLVGTISYGYTF,TGCGCCAGCAGCTTGGTGGGGACAATTAGTTATGGCTACACCTTC
.,.,TRBJ1-1,TRBV7-8,CASSFGQMNTEAFF,TGTGCCAGCAGCTTTGGACAGATGAACACTGAAGCTTTCTTT
few,.,TRBJ2-1,TRBV2,CASSPERVNEQFF,TGTGCCAGCAGCCCGGAGAGGGTCAATGAGCAGTTCTTC
.,TRBD1,TRBJ1-1,TRBV25-1,CASSDLIQGATEAFF,TGTGCCAGCAGTGACCTTATACAGGGGGCGACTGAAGCTTTCTTT
.,.,TRBJ2-7,TRBV29-1,CSVNRNSYEQYF,TGCAGCGTTAACAGAAACTCCTACGAGCAGTACTTC
.,.,TRBJ2-7,TRBV18,CASAFGEVSHEQYF,TGTGCCAGCGCATTTGGAGAGGTTAGCCACGAGCAGTACTTC
.,TRBD1,TRBJ2-3,TRBV19,CASRPGTAWRDTQYF,TGTGCCAGTAGACCCGGGACAGCCTGGAGAGATACGCAGTATTTT
.,.,TRBJ2-7,TRBV4-1,CASSQADSYEQYF,TGCGCCAGCAGCCAGGCCGACTCCTACGAGCAGTACTTC
.,TRBD1,TRBJ1-2,TRBV6-2/TRBV6-3,CASSTDRTGYGYTF,TGTGCCAGCAGTACGGACAGGACGGGTTATGGCTACACCTTC
.,TRBD2,TRBJ2-1,TRBV7-7,CASSSGLAAYNEQFF,TGTGCCAGCAGCTCGGGACTAGCGGCCTACAATGAGCAGTTCTTC
.,TRBD1,TRBJ1-2,TRBV3-1/TRBV3-2,CASSFQQGDYGYTF,TGTGCCAGCAGCTTTCAGCAGGGGGACTATGGCTACACCTTC
.,TRBD1,TRBJ2-5,TRBV30,CAWGTDSQETQYF,TGTGCCTGGGGGACAGATTCCCAAGAGACCCAGTACTTC
.,TRBD1,TRBJ2-4,TRBV4-2,CASSQTGWVNIQYF,TGTGCCAGCAGCCAGACAGGGTGGGTGAACATTCAGTACTTC
.,.,TRBJ1-5,TRBV27,CASSLREGSNQPQHF,TGTGCCAGCAGTCTCAGGGAGGGCAGCAATCAGCCCCAGCATTTT
.,.,TRBJ1-1,TRBV24-1,CATPGGGSNTEAFF,TGTGCCACCCCAGGCGGAGGATCGAACACTGAAGCTTTCTTT
once,TRBD2,TRBJ2-1,TRBV7-3,CASSLGTSHLGNEQFF,TGTGCCAGCAGCTTAGGGACTAGCCACCTGGGCAATGAGCAGTTCTTC
.,TRBD1,TRBJ1-2,TRBV10-1,CASSDTWTGLDGYTF,TGCGCCAGCAGTGATACCTGGACAGGGCTGGATGGCTACACCTTC
.,TRBD1,TRBJ1-1,TRBV7-2,CASSFSGQGVNTEAFF,TGTGCCAGCAGCTTCTCGGGGCAGGGGGTGAACACTGAAGCTTTCTTT
.,.,TRBJ1-6,TRBV20-1,CSASNPGSPLHF,TGCAGTGCTAGTAACCCGGGTTCACCCCTCCACTTT
.,TRBD1,TRBJ1-2,TRBV28,CASRGDRGHYGYTF,TGTGCCAGCAGAGGTGACAGGGGGCATTATGGCTACACCTTC
.,.,TRBJ1-5,TRBV19,CASSIESGQRNQPQHF,TGTGCCAGTAGTATCGAATCAGGGCAGAGGAATCAGCCCCAGCATTTT